One and the same sample provided the 13 T cell receptor beta chains below, sequenced in a study of blood T cells in healthy people across ages (dated by TCRdb to 2013 to 2016). Receptors were amplified or captured by 5' RACE. Reads for this sample came from an Illumina HiSeq 2500. A second about 7 to 12 cycle PCR used a sample-barcoded 5' primer and a J-beta primer mix. TCRdb ran its own pipeline on the public reads, namely fastp trimming at Q25 and MiXCR clone calling, and kept in-frame beta chains. One record per CDR3 amino acid sequence lists the most common genes and DNA. This sample lists about 2 million distinct CDR3 sequences; around half were detected once. Less than 2.5% of the sample rests with the top ten. Sequencing was carried out using blood. The receptors were sampled from a woman aged 35 to 49 in good health.

This clonotype was recorded only once. One end of the junction does not line up with germline, which may come from a read error. J is TRBJ2-4 and V is TRBV12-3 or TRBV12-4, with a weak D call TRBD1 (5 bases). The CDR3 loop spans 17 amino acids. CDR3 sequence (DNA): TGTGCCAGCACCTTTGGGATGGGGCCCTCGGGCAAAAACATTCGGTACTTC. It encodes CASTFGMGPSGKNIRYF.

The genes are TRBV28 and TRBJ2-5; TRBD2 agrees at 7 bases. The DNA end favors TRBJ2-7, so the J call may be wrong. The CDR3 has 15 amino acids. Per the germline V gene, CDR1 is MDHEN and CDR2 is SYDVKM. The CDR3 nucleotides are TGTGCCAGCAGCTGGCGGGGGACCTGGGGGTACGAGCAGTACTTC. It specifies CASSWRGTWGYEQYF.

V gene TRBV27 combines with J gene TRBJ2-3, with D perhaps matching TRBD2 (6 bases). Germline-derived CDR1 and CDR2 are MNHEY and SMNVEV (reference sequence). The CDR3 length is 15 residues. Trimming pared 4 bases from V and 4 bases from J, leaving 15 bases between. Written as DNA, the CDR3 is TGTGCCAGCAGTTCCGCGTCGGAGGGCGCAGATACGCAGTATTTT. Translated, it gives CASSSASEGADTQYF.

The chain joins TRBV5-1 to TRBJ2-5; TRBD1 agrees at 11 bases. The V gene end was trimmed by 3 bases and the J gene end by 4 bases; junction bases not matched to a gene: 5. This CDR3 is 15 amino acids long. The germline gives CDR1 SGHRS, CDR2 YFSETQ. This chain's CDR3 is CASSWQDRGPETQYF. The CDR3 DNA follows: TGCGCCAGCAGCTGGCAGGACAGGGGGCCAGAGACCCAGTACTTC.

This clonotype was seen many times. The chain is built from TRBV27 and TRBJ2-1, with D possibly TRBD2 on 6 matching bases. V gave up 6 bases and J gave up 6 bases, with 12 bases separating them. This CDR3 spans 13 amino acids. Germline V gene lookup returns CDR1 MNHEY and CDR2 SMNVEV (reference sequence). CDR3 bases: TGTGCCAGCAGCCCCCCCGGGGGCAATGAGCAGTTCTTC. It codes for CASSPPGGNEQFF.

This chain links TRBV6-5 with TRBJ2-3; TRBD2 might be the D (6 bases). Germline V gene data show CDR1 as MNHEY and CDR2 as SVGAGI. V lost 7 bases, J lost 3 bases, and 17 bases lay in between. This CDR3 comprises 15 residues. DNA for the CDR3: TGTGCCAGCACAAGACTAGGTTTGGGGACAGATACGCAGTATTTT. Translating gives CASTRLGLGTDTQYF.

The chain recombines TRBV5-1 with TRBJ2-1; the D gene is possibly TRBD1 (5 bases). Germline loops: CDR1 SGHRS, CDR2 YFSETQ. The CDR3 extends over 14 amino acids. V shed 0 bases and J shed 7 bases, with 11 bases lying between them. CDR3 in amino acids: CASSLVVGRNEQFF. CDR3 nucleotide sequence: TGCGCCAGCAGCTTGGTGGTGGGGCGGAATGAGCAGTTCTTC.

The chain carries TRBV20-1 and TRBJ2-1; D assignment may be TRBD1 or TRBD2 (6 bases each). Germline lookup yields CDR1 DFQATT and CDR2 SNEGSKA (reference sequence). The V gene lost 1 base and the J gene lost 8 bases, with 15 bases spanning the gap. This CDR3 has 14 residues. The DNA for the CDR3 is TGCAGTGCTAGAGTGGGGGGCCGTGGCGATGAGCAGTTCTTC. This gives the protein CSARVGGRGDEQFF.

V is TRBV6-2 or TRBV6-3 and J is TRBJ2-7, with 11 positions matching TRBD2. After removal of 5 bases from V and 9 bases from J, the junction contained 18 bases not matched to a gene. Germline lookup yields CDR1 MNHEY and CDR2 SVGEGT. The CDR3 is made up of 17 amino acids. The CDR3 DNA reads as TGTGCCAGCAGTACCCGTAACTTAGCGGGGGGGAGTTCTGGGCAGTACTTC. As protein: CASSTRNLAGGSSGQYF.

This clonotype was observed a single time. The chain employs TRBV27 and TRBJ2-5; 11 bases agree with TRBD1. The last part of the DNA fits TRBJ2-7 better; the J call may be wrong. Germline values: CDR1 MNHEY, CDR2 SMNVEV (reference sequence). CDR3 length: 14 residues. The CDR3, as DNA: TGTGCCAGCAGTCTCCGGGACAGGGGGGCCGAGCAGTACTTC. Encoded protein: CASSLRDRGAEQYF.

A word on this clonotype: A junction boundary mismatches the germline segment, possibly from a read error. The J gene is TRBJ2-3, the V gene TRBV4-1, with TRBD1 matching 8 bases. Germline V gives CDR1 MGHRA, CDR2 YSYEKL. CDR3 size: 15 residues. CDR3 sequence (DNA): TGCGCCAGTAGCCCACAGGGGGAGGGCACAGATACGCAGTATTTT. This translates into CASSPQGEGTDTQYF.

In regard to this clonotype: A much larger clone differs from this one at a single base, so this may be a read error. The genes are TRBV24-1 and TRBJ2-3, with 8 bases that match TRBD1. Germline V gives CDR1 KGHDR, CDR2 SFDVKD. V gave up 0 bases and J gave up 8 bases; unmatched junction bases: 9. The CDR3 covers 16 residues. The chain's CDR3 is CATSDLKTGEVGTQYF. In nucleotides, the CDR3 is TGTGCCACCAGTGATTTGAAGACAGGGGAGGTAGGTACGCAGTATTTT.

This clonotype was seen a handful of times. The rearrangement uses TRBV4-3 and TRBJ2-5, with TRBD2 as a possible D gene (6 bases). Per the germline V gene, CDR1 is LGHNA and CDR2 is YSLEER. V was pared by 4 bases and J by 2 bases, with 14 bases between. CDR3 length: 15 amino acids. CDR3: CASSPSRGVQETQYF. CDR3 DNA: TGCGCCAGCAGCCCGTCTCGCGGGGTGCAAGAGACCCAGTACTTC.